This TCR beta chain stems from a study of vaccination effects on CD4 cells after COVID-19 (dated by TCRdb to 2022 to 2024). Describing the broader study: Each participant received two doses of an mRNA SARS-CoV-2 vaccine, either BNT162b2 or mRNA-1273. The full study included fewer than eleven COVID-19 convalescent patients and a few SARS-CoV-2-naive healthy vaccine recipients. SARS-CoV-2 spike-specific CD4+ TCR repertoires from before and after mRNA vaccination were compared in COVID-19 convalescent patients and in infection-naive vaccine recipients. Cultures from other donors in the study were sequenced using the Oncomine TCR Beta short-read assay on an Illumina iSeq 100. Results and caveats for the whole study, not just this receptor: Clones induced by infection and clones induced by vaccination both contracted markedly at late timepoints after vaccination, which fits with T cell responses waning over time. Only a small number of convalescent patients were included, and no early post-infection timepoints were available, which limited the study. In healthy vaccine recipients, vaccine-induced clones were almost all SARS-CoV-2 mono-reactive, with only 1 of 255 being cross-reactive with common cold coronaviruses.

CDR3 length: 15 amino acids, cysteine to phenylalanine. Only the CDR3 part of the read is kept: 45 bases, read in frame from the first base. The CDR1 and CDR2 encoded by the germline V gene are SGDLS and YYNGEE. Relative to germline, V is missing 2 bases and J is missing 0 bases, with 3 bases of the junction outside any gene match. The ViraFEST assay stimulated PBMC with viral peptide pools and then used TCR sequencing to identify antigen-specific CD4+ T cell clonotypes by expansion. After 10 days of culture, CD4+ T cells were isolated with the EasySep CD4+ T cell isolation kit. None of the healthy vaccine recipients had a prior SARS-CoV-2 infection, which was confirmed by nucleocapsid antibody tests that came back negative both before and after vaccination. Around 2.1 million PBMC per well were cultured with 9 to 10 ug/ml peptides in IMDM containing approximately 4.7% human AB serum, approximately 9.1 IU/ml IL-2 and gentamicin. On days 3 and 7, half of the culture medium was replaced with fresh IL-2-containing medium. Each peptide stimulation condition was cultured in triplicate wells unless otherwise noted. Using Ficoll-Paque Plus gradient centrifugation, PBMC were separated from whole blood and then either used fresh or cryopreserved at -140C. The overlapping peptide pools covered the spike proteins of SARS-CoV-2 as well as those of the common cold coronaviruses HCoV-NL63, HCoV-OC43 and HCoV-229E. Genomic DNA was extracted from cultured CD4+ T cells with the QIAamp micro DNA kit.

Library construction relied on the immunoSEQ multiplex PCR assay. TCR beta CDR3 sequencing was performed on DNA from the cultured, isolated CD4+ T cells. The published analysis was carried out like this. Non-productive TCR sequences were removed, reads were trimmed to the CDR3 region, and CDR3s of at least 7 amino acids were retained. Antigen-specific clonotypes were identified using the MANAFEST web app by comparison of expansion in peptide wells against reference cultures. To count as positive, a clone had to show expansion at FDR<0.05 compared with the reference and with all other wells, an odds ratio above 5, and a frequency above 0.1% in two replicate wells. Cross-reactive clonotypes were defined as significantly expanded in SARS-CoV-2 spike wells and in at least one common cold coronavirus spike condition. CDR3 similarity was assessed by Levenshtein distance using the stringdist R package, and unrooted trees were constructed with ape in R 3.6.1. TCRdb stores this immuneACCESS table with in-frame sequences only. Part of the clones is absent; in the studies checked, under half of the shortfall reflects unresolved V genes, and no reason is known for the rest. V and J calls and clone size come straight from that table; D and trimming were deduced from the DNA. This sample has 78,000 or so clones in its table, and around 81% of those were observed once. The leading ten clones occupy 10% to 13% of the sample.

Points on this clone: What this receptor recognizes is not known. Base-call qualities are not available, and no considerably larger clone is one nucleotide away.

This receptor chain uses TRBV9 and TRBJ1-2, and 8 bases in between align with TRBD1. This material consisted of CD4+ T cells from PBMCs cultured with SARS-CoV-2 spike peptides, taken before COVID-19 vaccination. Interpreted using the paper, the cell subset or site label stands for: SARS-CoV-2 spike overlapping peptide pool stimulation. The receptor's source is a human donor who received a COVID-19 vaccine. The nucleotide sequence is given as TGTGCCAGCAGCGTCGGACAGGGCGCTAACTATGGCTACACCTTC. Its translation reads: CASSVGQGANYGYTF.